The 20 T cell receptor beta chains given below trace back to one sample, sequenced in a study of T cells expressing NK-cell markers. One entry per CDR3 protein, without DNA, is what TCRdb gives after re-calling the 5' RACE reads. This specimen shows 300,000 or so distinct CDR3 sequences; the ten leading clones hold 4% to 5%. Sequencing input: blood T cells: a sorted CD56 or NKG2C T cell subset, CD4+ or CD8+ T cells, or bulk PBMC T cells (not recorded which). The origin of the receptors is a woman aged 18 to 75 in good health.

V usage is TRBV27 and J usage is TRBJ2-5; TCRdb proposes TRBD2, but this gene call is untestable without DNA. Germline CDR1 is MNHEY and CDR2 is SMNVEV (reference sequence). CDR3 size: 14 residues. CDR3 residues: CASSQLAGEETQYF.

This chain links TRBV6-1 with TRBJ2-3; the TCRdb D gene call, TRBD2, has no DNA to confirm it. The germline gives CDR1 MNHNS, CDR2 SASEGT. The CDR3 consists of 17 residues. The CDR3 here is CASSPTKGLPAFDTQYF.

This chain connects TRBV6-1 to TRBJ1-5; the TCRdb D gene call, TRBD1, has no DNA to confirm it. CDR1 and CDR2 (germline): MNHNS, SASEGT. CDR3 length: 15 amino acids. This CDR3 reads CASRPLGRGNQPQHF.

The chain employs TRBV4-3 and TRBJ1-1; the TCRdb call, TRBD1, lacks DNA for checking. Germline assignment: CDR1 LGHNA and CDR2 YSLEER. The CDR3 loop spans 15 amino acids. The CDR3 sequence is CASSPGGTGNTEAFF.

The chain couples TRBV12-3 or TRBV12-4 to TRBJ1-3. The CDR3 has 13 amino acids. The CDR3 loop reads CASSFPPWNTIYF.

V and J are TRBV7-9 and TRBJ2-2; TCRdb outputs TRBD2, but without DNA this stays unchecked. Germline V gene data show CDR1 as SEHNR and CDR2 as FQNEAQ (reference sequence). CDR3 length: 13 residues. The chain's CDR3 is CASSFTSAGELFF. The variable domain in full, completed from reference TRBV7-9 and TRBJ2-2, reads DTGVSQNPRHKITKRGQNVTFRCDPISEHNRLYWYRQTLGQGPEFLTYFQNEAQLEKSRLLSDRFSAERPKGSFSTLEIQRTEQGDSAMYLCASSFTSAGELFFGEGSRLTVL.

The rearrangement uses TRBV7-6 and TRBJ1-1. Per the germline V gene, CDR1 is SGHVS and CDR2 is FNYEAQ. The CDR3 runs to 15 residues. The CDR3 spells CASSRQENLNTEAFF.

CDR3 region: CASSQGQGDAGELFF. The chain is built from TRBV4-3 and TRBJ2-2; the TRBD1 assignment by TCRdb is unverifiable without DNA. Germline V CDR1 and CDR2: LGHNA, YSLEER. This CDR3 is 15 amino acids long.

The chain couples TRBV9 to TRBJ2-3; TCRdb's D gene call, TRBD1, goes unchecked for lack of DNA. The CDR3 loop spans 17 amino acids. The V gene's germline CDR1 is SGDLS and CDR2 YYNGEE. Here the CDR3 reads CASSPHSNGGGTDTQYF.

This chain uses TRBV5-1 with TRBJ1-1; TCRdb reports TRBD1, a call that lacks DNA to check it against. This CDR3 is built from 15 residues. The germline gives CDR1 SGHRS, CDR2 YFSETQ. The CDR3 loop is CASSLDKRGHTEAFF.

This chain's CDR3 is CASSVGDTGEAFF. The chain has TRBV9 and TRBJ1-1; the D call from TCRdb, TRBD1, cannot be confirmed without DNA. Germline CDR1 SGDLS, CDR2 YYNGEE. There are 13 residues in the CDR3.

The V call is TRBV12-3 or TRBV12-4, the J call TRBJ2-3; TCRdb gives TRBD1 as the D gene, but with no DNA this cannot be confirmed. CDR3 size: 16 residues. The CDR3 sequence is CASSSPRTVRTDTQYF.

V usage is TRBV20-1 and J usage is TRBJ1-5. Germline-derived CDR1 and CDR2 are DFQATT and SNEGSKA (reference sequence). The CDR3 runs 13 residues. The CDR3 loop is CSATGGSDQPQHF.

The chain employs TRBV3-1 and TRBJ1-2; there is no DNA to check the TCRdb D call of TRBD1. The CDR3 loop spans 15 amino acids. Germline V gene data show CDR1 as LGHDT and CDR2 as YNNKEL (reference sequence). The CDR3 reads CASSQWDRKDYGYTF.

This chain links TRBV20-1 with TRBJ2-3; TCRdb reports TRBD1, a call that lacks DNA to check it against. This CDR3 has 14 amino acids. CDR1 is DFQATT, CDR2 SNEGSKA, per germline (reference sequence). This CDR3 is CSALARGVADTQYF.

The V call is TRBV27, the J call TRBJ2-6; TCRdb designates TRBD2, a call that cannot be tested without DNA. In germline, CDR1 is MNHEY, CDR2 SMNVEV (reference sequence). The CDR3 has 15 residues. CDR3 region: CASRTGLPGANVLTF.

J is TRBJ1-4 and V is TRBV29-1; the D gene TCRdb calls, TRBD1, cannot be checked with no DNA. The CDR3 has 14 residues. The V gene's germline CDR1 is SQVTM and CDR2 ANQGSEA. Here the CDR3 reads CSVVGGQSNEKLFF.

The rearrangement joins TRBV5-4 to TRBJ2-7. This CDR3 is 14 amino acids long. Germline V gene data show CDR1 as SGHNT and CDR2 as YYREEE (reference sequence). The CDR3 loop reads CASSHGQNSYEQYF. The whole variable domain, remainder taken from reference TRBV5-4 and TRBJ2-7, is ETGVTQSPTHLIKTRGQQVTLRCSSQSGHNTVSWYQQALGQGPQFIFQYYREEENGRGNFPPRFSGLQFPNYSSELNVNALELDDSALYLCASSHGQNSYEQYFGPGTRLTVT.

The V gene is TRBV6-5, the J gene TRBJ2-1; TCRdb picks TRBD2, but there is no DNA to check that call. The CDR3 has 16 residues. Per the germline V gene, CDR1 is MNHEY and CDR2 is SVGAGI. CDR3: CASSYSNARQTTGQFF.

V usage is TRBV30 and J usage is TRBJ2-4. Germline values: CDR1 GTSNPN, CDR2 SVGIG (reference sequence). The CDR3 is 15 residues long. CDR3 amino acids: CAWSHRVLAKNIQYF.